This entry describes one TCR beta chain. Its antigen is not identified. Read data end 3 residues before the CDR3 end; the end is taken from the germline J gene. This sample was taken from a study of T cells in women clearing cervical HPV infection. Study in general: No precancer developed; the control's incident HPV16 infection cleared within 12 months. Findings and caveats of the study: Timing of associations relative to infection is unclear; T-cell subsets were not isolated.

Prevalent HPV16 infections were excluded; only incident single HPV16 infections included. V lost 4 bases, J lost 3 bases, and 8 bases lay in between. In germline, CDR1 is SQVTM, CDR2 ANQGSEA. This CDR3 is 12 amino acids long. Assay: immunoSEQ multiplex PCR; the TCRdb copy retains only in-frame clones and omits some. The repertoire table contains tens of thousands of clones. This chain links TRBV29-1 with TRBJ2-3; perhaps TRBD1 as D (6 bases). The TCR comes from a woman aged 18-70 years with a cervical HPV16 infection that either progressed to CIN3+ or cleared (not recorded which). The sequenced sample consisted of blood buffy coat. The sequenced part of the CDR3 DNA is TGCAGCGTTGTAACAGGGACAGATACG. It specifies CSVVTGTDT. The whole CDR3 reads CSVVTGTDTQYF.